These 27 T cell receptor beta chains were all obtained from the same sample, sequenced in a study of blood T cell repertoires in COVID-19. The table came from immunoSEQ multiplex PCR; TCRdb's copy has only in-frame clones and leaves some out. The data show 130,000 or so clones, around 85% seen once. Sequencing was performed on peripheral blood. The receptor source for this set is a human donor in a cohort sampled during active COVID-19.

The chain carries TRBV30 and TRBJ1-4, with 7 nucleotides matching TRBD1. The CDR3 contains 15 residues. V lost 3 bases and J lost 3; bases outside the gene matches: 7. Germline V gene data show CDR1 as GTSNPN and CDR2 as SVGIG (reference sequence). The CDR3 reads CAWSDRVSANEKLFF. The CDR3 DNA sequence: TGTGCCTGGAGCGACAGGGTCTCGGCTAATGAAAAACTGTTTTTT.

The chain uses TRBV11-2 and TRBJ2-2; D unclear. Trimming left V 0 bases short and J 5 bases short, with 16 bases between. CDR3 length: 17 amino acids. Germline V gene sequence: CDR1 SGHAT, CDR2 FQNNGV. CDR3 sequence reads: CASSLDRWSSSTGELFF. CDR3 sequence (DNA): TGTGCCAGCAGCTTAGATCGGTGGAGTAGTAGTACCGGGGAGCTGTTTTTT. The whole variable domain, filled in from reference TRBV11-2 and TRBJ2-2, reads EAGVAQSPRYKIIEKRQSVAFWCNPISGHATLYWYQQILGQGPKLLIQFQNNGVVDDSQLPKDRFSAERLKGVDSTLKIQPAKLEDSAVYLCASSLDRWSSSTGELFFGEGSRLTVL.

The chain employs TRBV5-1 and TRBJ1-1; 9 bases agree with TRBD1. Germline CDR1 and CDR2: SGHRS and YFSETQ. CDR3 length: 13 amino acids. V dropped 0 bases and J dropped 7; count of bases not matched to a gene: 1. The CDR3 bases are TGCGCCAGCAGCTTGGGGGACAGGGATGAAGCTTTCTTT. Its protein is CASSLGDRDEAFF.

The chain is built from TRBV5-6 and TRBJ2-2, with 7 bases lining up with TRBD2. This CDR3 comprises 16 residues. Germline CDR1 is SGHDT and CDR2 is YYEEEE. V lost 1 base, J lost 1 base, and 4 bases stayed unmatched. CDR3 amino acids: CASSLPGEGNTGELFF. In DNA form, the CDR3 reads TGTGCCAGCAGCTTGCCCGGGGAGGGGAACACCGGGGAGCTGTTTTTT.

This clone has only one observation. The rearrangement uses TRBV10-2 and TRBJ1-2; 9 bases line up with TRBD1. CDR1 is WSHSY and CDR2 is SAAADI in the germline V gene. With V trimmed by 7 bases and J by 6 bases, 3 bases remained unmatched. There are 12 residues in the CDR3. This CDR3 is CASTGQGNGYTF. DNA of the CDR3: TGCGCCAGCACGGGACAGGGAAATGGCTACACCTTC.

The chain is built from TRBV9 and TRBJ2-7; TRBD1 matches at 9 bases. The CDR3 runs 15 residues. The V gene's germline CDR1 is SGDLS and CDR2 YYNGEE. The junction had 4 bases not matched to a gene; V was cut back by 0 bases and J by 3 bases. CDR3: CASSVGGDRVYEQYF. DNA of the CDR3: TGTGCCAGCAGCGTAGGGGGGGACAGGGTCTACGAGCAGTACTTC.

The chain links TRBV10-3 to TRBJ1-1; 7 positions match TRBD1. CDR3 size: 14 residues. Germline-derived CDR1 and CDR2 are ENHRY and SYGVKD. V was clipped by 6 bases and J by 0 bases; unmatched bases: 4. The CDR3 nucleotides are TGTGCCATCAGAGTGACAGGGATGAACACTGAAGCTTTCTTT. This encodes CAIRVTGMNTEAFF.

This chain's CDR3 is CASSQDIGIKETQYF. The DNA of the CDR3 is TGCGCCAGCAGCCAAGATATCGGGATAAAAGAGACCCAGTACTTC. The rearrangement uses TRBV4-3 and TRBJ2-5; a possible D gene is TRBD2 (5 bases). The CDR3 totals 15 residues. V was clipped by 0 bases and J by 3 bases, with 11 bases between them. Germline CDR1 LGHNA, CDR2 YSLEER.

This sequence joins TRBV27 and TRBJ1-2, with TRBD1 identical over 11 bases. Germline CDR1 MNHEY, CDR2 SMNVEV (reference sequence). The V gene end was trimmed by 6 bases and the J gene end by 1 base; junction bases not matched to a gene: 1. This CDR3 is built from 14 residues. CDR3 in DNA: TGTGCCAGCAGGGGACAGGGGGTTAACTATGGCTACACCTTC. It specifies CASRGQGVNYGYTF.

The genes are TRBV10-3 and TRBJ2-1; 7 positions match TRBD2. From germline, CDR1 is ENHRY and CDR2 SYGVKD. V lost 7 bases to trimming and J lost 7 bases; unmatched junction nucleotides: 10. The CDR3 has 14 residues. Here the CDR3 reads CAITRAGTGNEQFF. DNA of the CDR3: TGTGCCATCACTAGAGCGGGAACGGGTAATGAGCAGTTCTTC.

The V call is TRBV6-1, the J call TRBJ1-2; maybe TRBD1 (5 bases). Trimming took 4 bases from V and 4 from J, leaving 19 bases between them. The CDR3 runs to 16 residues. CDR1 is MNHNS and CDR2 is SASEGT in the germline V gene. This chain's CDR3 is CASSVWGSREAYGYTF. In DNA, the CDR3 is TGTGCCAGCAGTGTATGGGGATCCAGGGAAGCCTATGGCTACACCTTC.

The rearrangement uses TRBV29-1 and TRBJ2-2; a weak D match, TRBD1 (6 bases). CDR3 length equals 11 residues. Per germline, CDR1 SQVTM and CDR2 ANQGSEA. The CDR3 region has the DNA TGCTCAGGGGCGAACACCGGGGAGCTGTTTTTT. Its translation: CSGANTGELFF.

The V gene is TRBV5-1, the J gene TRBJ2-2; D is uncertain. V was pared by 0 bases and J by 7 bases, with 4 bases between. Germline lookup yields CDR1 SGHRS and CDR2 YFSETQ. CDR3 length: 12 residues. The CDR3 region has the DNA TGCGCCAGCAGCTTGGGAGGCGGGGAGCTGTTTTTT. Protein product: CASSLGGGELFF.

The chain employs TRBV3-1 (or the pseudogene TRBV3-2) and TRBJ2-7; weak D call: TRBD2 (6 bases). V lost 8 bases and J 6 bases, leaving 14 bases between the germline ends. The CDR3 extends over 12 amino acids. Germline loops: CDR1 LGHDT, CDR2 YNNKEL (reference sequence). CDR3 loop: CASRGAGSEQYV. The CDR3, as DNA: TGTGCCAGCCGGGGCGCGGGGAGCGAGCAGTACGTC.

The chain links TRBV30 to TRBJ1-4; the match to TRBD1 covers 12 bases. J was trimmed by 7 bases and V by 2 bases; bases with no gene match: 8. Germline-derived CDR1 and CDR2 are GTSNPN and SVGIG (reference sequence). The CDR3 length is 16 residues. CDR3 in amino acids: CAWSSGQGAWVEKLFF. CDR3 nucleotides: TGTGCCTGGAGTTCGGGACAGGGGGCGTGGGTTGAAAAACTGTTTTTT.

The chain links TRBV5-1 to TRBJ2-3; a possible D gene is TRBD1 (5 bases). The CDR3 is 15 amino acids. Looked up from germline, CDR1 is SGHRS and CDR2 is YFSETQ. V was cut by 2 bases and J by 4 bases, with 14 bases left in between. The CDR3 bases are TGCGCCAGCAGCTTAGGGCCAGGGTGGGCAGATACGCAGTATTTT. Protein sequence: CASSLGPGWADTQYF.

This rearrangement joins TRBV7-2 to TRBJ2-5; D is possibly TRBD2 (5 bases). Trimming took off 2 bases at V and 5 bases at J, with 12 bases between the two ends. CDR3 length: 14 amino acids. Germline values: CDR1 SGHTA, CDR2 FQGNSA. In DNA form, the CDR3 reads TGTGCCAGCAGCTTAACTAGTGATTCTGAGACCCAGTACTTC. It yields the protein CASSLTSDSETQYF.

The rearrangement uses TRBV2 and TRBJ2-3; a weak D match, TRBD1 (5 bases). Trimming pared 3 bases from V and 4 bases from J, leaving 11 bases between. This CDR3 contains 14 residues. Germline V lookup: CDR1 SNHLY, CDR2 FYNNEI. CDR3 residues: CASSELQVADTQYF. In DNA form, the CDR3 reads TGTGCCAGCAGTGAGTTACAGGTAGCAGATACGCAGTATTTT.

This chain connects TRBV19 to TRBJ2-5; D ambiguous. The germline CDR1 and CDR2 sequences are LNHDA and SQIVND (reference sequence). The CDR3 contains 14 residues. V was trimmed by 0 bases and J by 1 base, leaving 6 bases between them. The CDR3 DNA follows: TGTGCCAGTAGTATAGATAACACCCAAGAGACCCAGTACTTC. Protein product: CASSIDNTQETQYF.

The rearrangement joins TRBV5-6 to TRBJ1-2; TRBD1 is a possible D gene (6 bases). This CDR3 comprises 12 residues. The germline V gene encodes CDR1 SGHDT and CDR2 YYEEEE. The V end lost 4 bases, the J end lost 6 bases, and 10 bases lay between the germline ends. The CDR3 DNA sequence: TGTGCCAGCAGCAGGGGGTGGGATGGCTACACCTTC. Translating gives CASSRGWDGYTF.

The CDR3: CAWDSGKTQYF. The DNA of the CDR3 is TGTGCCTGGGACTCCGGGAAGACCCAGTACTTC. The chain couples TRBV30 to TRBJ2-5; D is possibly TRBD2 (5 bases). The CDR3 runs to 11 residues. The V and J ends lost 5 bases and 6 bases respectively, with 10 bases between them. Germline CDR1 is GTSNPN and CDR2 is SVGIG (reference sequence).

CDR3 loop: CASSQIQGLAGGGGNIQYF. CDR3 nucleotide sequence: TGTGCCAGCAGCCAAATCCAGGGACTAGCGGGAGGAGGGGGAAACATTCAGTACTTC. The chain couples TRBV3-1 (or the pseudogene TRBV3-2) to TRBJ2-4, with 15 bases that match TRBD2. Germline V CDR1 and CDR2: LGHDT, YNNKEL (reference sequence). V lost 2 bases and J lost 6; bases outside the gene matches: 11. The length of the CDR3 is 19 residues.

The chain couples TRBV15 to TRBJ2-3; TRBD2 agrees at 8 bases. The CDR3 loop spans 18 amino acids. The J segment lost 4 bases and the V segment lost 3 bases, leaving 15 bases of the junction unmatched. Per the germline V gene, CDR1 is LNHNV and CDR2 is YYDKDF (reference sequence). The CDR3 region is CATSRDTSGWGSADTQYF. CDR3 sequence (DNA): TGTGCCACCAGCAGGGATACTAGCGGTTGGGGTAGCGCAGATACGCAGTATTTT. Together with reference TRBV15 and TRBJ2-3, the CDR3 gives the full variable domain: DAMVIQNPRYQVTQFGKPVTLSCSQTLNHNVMYWYQQKSSQAPKLLFHYYDKDFNNEADTPDNFQSRRPNTSFCFLDIRSPGLGDTAMYLCATSRDTSGWGSADTQYFGPGTRLTVL.

V and J are TRBV4-3 and TRBJ2-7, with D possibly being TRBD1 (5 bases). CDR1 is LGHNA and CDR2 is YSLEER in the germline V gene. This CDR3 has 12 amino acids. The V end lost 5 bases, the J end lost 4 bases, and 9 bases lay between the germline ends. DNA for the CDR3: TGCGCCAGCAGCAAGGGGCCTTACGAGCAGTACGTC. This codes for CASSKGPYEQYV.

The V gene is TRBV11-3, the J gene TRBJ2-7, with 7 nucleotides matching TRBD1. The V and J ends lost 5 bases and 7 bases, in that order; junction bases with no gene match: 8. CDR1 and CDR2 from the germline V gene are SGHNT and YENEEA. The CDR3 is 13 residues long. The CDR3, as DNA: TGTGCCAGCAGCATAAGACAGGGTGGAGAGCAGTACGTC. It encodes CASSIRQGGEQYV.

The chain carries TRBV6-2 or TRBV6-3 and TRBJ2-1, with TRBD2 identical over 9 bases. The CDR3 contains 15 residues. The germline CDR1 and CDR2 sequences are MNHEY and SVGEGT. J gave up 9 bases and V 6 bases, and 12 bases lay outside the gene matches. The CDR3 sequence is CASSRLADQASEQFF. The CDR3 DNA is TGTGCCAGCAGCAGACTAGCGGACCAAGCAAGTGAGCAGTTCTTC.

The V and J genes are TRBV9 and TRBJ2-7, with D possibly matching TRBD2 (6 bases). Trimming removed 1 base at V and 3 bases at J, with 8 bases between. This CDR3 region has 13 residues. Germline lookup yields CDR1 SGDLS and CDR2 YYNGEE. In DNA, the CDR3 is TGTGCCAGCAGCGTATCCGGGGGCTACGAGCAGTACTTC. Its protein is CASSVSGGYEQYF. The full variable domain, in which reference TRBV9 and TRBJ2-7 provide the parts outside the CDR3, is DSGVTQTPKHLITATGQRVTLRCSPRSGDLSVYWYQQSLDQGLQFLIQYYNGEERAKGNILERFSAQQFPDLHSELNLSSLELGDSALYFCASSVSGGYEQYFGPGTRLTVT.